The TCR beta chain described here comes from a study of cytomegalovirus exposure and HLA in healthy donors (dated by TCRdb to 2016 to 2017). About the investigation overall: According to an earlier analysis of 587 of the donors, 200 million or so T cells yielded approximately 120 million unique TCR beta sequences and 276 Gb of sequence data. Both class I and class II loci were covered by HLA typing, at four-digit resolution. Of the roughly 400 genotyped donors, about 80% fell in the genetic ancestry cluster associated with self-reported Caucasian donors. Among almost 400 genotyped donors of the cohort, an average of roughly 240,000 unique TCR beta nucleotide sequences were sequenced per donor, 15% to 20% of them non-productive. In an earlier analysis of roughly 600 of the donors, high-throughput TCR beta sequencing was used to judge whether each TCR beta V gene segment behaved as functional or pseudogenic. Donor age, sex, ethnicity and CMV serostatus were collected together with the repertoire data. An early release covering around 630 HLA-typed donors comprised approximately 290 gigabases of sequencing data and approximately 85 million unique TCR sequences. In the later analysis, no new phenotypic data were used to find candidate immune exposures; instead, reliance was placed on TCR beta sequences and their occurrence across donors. To study patterns of TCR occurrence, a later analysis re-analyzed previously published TCR beta repertoires from 700 or so donors and added high-resolution HLA genotyping. Because of strong linkage in the cohort, a handful of DR-DQ haplotypes were treated as single units for association and clustering. In addition to the first cohort of around 670 subjects, a separate validation cohort of 120 different subjects was used. All discovery cohort repertoires had been generated using a single sequencing platform. The study profiled the T cell repertoires of under 700 subjects by immunosequencing and related them to cytomegalovirus serostatus. A later genetic analysis took genome-wide SNP genotypes for about 55% of the roughly 700 donors and used that subset as a discovery cohort. The number of donors typed differed by locus, with about 629-640 for A, B, C, DRB1 and DQB1, over 500 for DQA1, 600 to 610 for DPA1, and about 450 for DPB1. The study aimed to test whether signatures of past pathogen exposure could be identified by cataloging public T cell receptors. To predict cytomegalovirus infection status, the study combined high-throughput TCR immunosequencing, statistical association of individual TCRs with disease status, and machine learning.

This clone was detected only a few times. Its antigen target is currently unknown. Base qualities are not at hand, and no much larger clone is one base apart. Library preparation employed the immunoSEQ multiplex PCR assay. For the multiplex PCR, a mixture combining 60 forward primers for TCR Vbeta segments and 13 reverse primers for TCR Jbeta segments was used. A multiplex PCR assay on genomic DNA amplified the CDR3 region of rearranged TCR beta genes. On the Illumina HiSeq System, the amplified TCR beta libraries were sequenced as 87-base-pair reads. The authors processed their data as follows. Across the 670 or so repertoires, a later analysis counted around 80 million unique TCR beta chains, around 11 million of which were shared by at least two donors. To remove PCR and sequencing errors, raw reads were error-corrected and collapsed into unique sequences using a nearest-neighbor algorithm that merged closely related sequences. CDR3 sequences were aligned to IMGT reference sequences to assign V, D and J gene segments. For a sequence to be retained, a match of at least six nucleotides was required to both a V gene segment and a J gene segment. A rearrangement counted as productive if the CDR3 had no stop codons and remained in frame with V and J, and every other rearrangement counted as non-productive. Following IMGT convention, CDR3 was defined as the stretch from the second conserved V-encoded cysteine to the conserved J-encoded phenylalanine. The earlier analysis of a few hundred of the donors excluded sequences that lacked an unambiguous match to a single V gene segment. An earlier analysis of a few hundred of the donors called V segments functional above 56.7% productive rearrangements and segregating when the between-donor standard deviation exceeded 5%. A statistical classification framework was developed to diagnose cytomegalovirus status using the catalog of TCR beta chain sequences. V and J gene assignment, in a later analysis, came from comparing TCR nucleotide sequences with IMGT/GENE-DB human TR gene sequences. Using the TCRdist pipeline, a later analysis assigned CDR3 sequences along with most-parsimonious VDJ recombination scenarios. A later analysis defined each TCR beta chain by its CDR3 amino acid sequence plus V-gene family, and excluded reads lacking a unique V-gene family. In a later analysis, 450 to 600 highly shared, low-generation-probability nucleotide sequences were removed to address suspected cross-contamination and a sequencing artifact. A later analysis calculated a clonal expansion index for each public chain from normalized within-repertoire ranks of inferred template counts. Generation probabilities in a later analysis came from a VDJ recombination model fitted to out-of-frame rearrangements, and those results were checked against IGoR. A later analysis scored TCR-TCR, TCR-HLA and TCR-CMV co-occurrence with hypergeometric tests, applying a repertoire-size bias correction to TCR pairs. False discovery rates were estimated in a later analysis by permuting HLA or CMV assignments 20 times. In a later analysis, co-occurring TCRs were grouped with DBSCAN, and TCRdist sequence similarity was added when clustering was performed within HLA-allele-positive subsets. Repertoires with fewer than 30,000 or more than 120,000 public chains were left out of co-occurrence clustering, as were five repertoires with anomalous nucleotide sharing. Entries here come from immuneACCESS through TCRdb and include only in-frame sequences with V and J called. Some clones fail to appear in such tables; in the studies checked, an unresolved V gene covers under half of the shortfall, and the cause of the remainder is unknown. V, J and clone size were drawn from that table, and D and trimming were deduced from the DNA. For this sample there are 80,000 to 100,000 clones; 80% to 85% appear just once. The ten top clones hold over 1.1% of the sample.

The CDR3 starts with the cysteine, ends with the phenylalanine, and has 12 residues. Solely the CDR3 DNA is kept, with 36 bases framed from the first base. Via the germline V gene (reference sequence), CDR1 is SGHNT and CDR2 YYREEE. V is pared back by 4 bases and J by 7 bases, with 8 bases lying between the germline termini. The cohort was made up of approximately 700 healthy bone marrow donors. Cohort members were all nominally healthy when sampled, although unrecorded immune exposures were likely present. The donor tested CMV seronegative and was one of the 352 seronegative cohort members. Each donor provided a peripheral blood sample, and peripheral blood mononuclear cells were used for TCR beta sequencing. Genomic DNA was extracted from the blood cell samples with the Qiagen DNeasy Blood Extraction Kit. The study at large found these results: The authors suggested that the approach could potentially be extended to other disease states and immunological phenotypes. Because counts were too low, 15 to 20 rarely observed V segments, including chromosome 9 orphons, were left out of the earlier analysis of approximately 580 of the donors. A cluster of highly shared sequence variants was judged likely to be a technical artifact of the sequencing pipeline. In a later analysis, several top co-occurrence clusters were reported to appear linked to parvovirus B19, influenza, CMV and Epstein-Barr virus. In a later analysis, HLA-associated TCR beta chains were found to be more clonally expanded and to have lower generation probabilities than equally common non-associated chains. While some public TCRs were present in many individuals, most TCR sequences turned up only very rarely across donors. According to a later analysis, TCR association rates differed among HLA loci, with DRB1 alleles showing the most associated TCRs and HLA-C alleles showing the fewest. V-gene and J-gene trimming of TCR beta chains was associated with a missense DCLRE1C variant in a later genetic analysis, and the association was replicated in an independent cohort. In this cohort, only TCR beta chains were sequenced, and detectable features were limited by the absence of alpha or paired-chain data. Presence/absence analyses assumed roughly uniform sequencing depth across donors, an assumption that may not hold. The classifier was reported to diagnose cytomegalovirus status with high specificity and sensitivity in both the original and validation cohorts. The 87-base-pair reads could not distinguish some IMGT-functional V segments, including TRBV6-2 and TRBV6-3, so those segments were excluded. When HLA alleles, especially DR and DQ, strongly co-occurred, TCR associations were difficult to assign to individual alleles. In a later analysis, 16,951 TCR beta sequences were associated with specific HLA alleles at a false discovery rate of 0.05. For the cohort, immune exposure information was limited to CMV serostatus. Linkage disequilibrium might explain the correlated functional status among segregating V segments, but an unknown experimental factor could not be ruled out. Because some donors lacked HLA typing at each locus, the association tests relied only on the typed subset. In a later analysis, most CMV-associated TCR beta chains were found to appear HLA-restricted, with HLA associations seemingly driven largely by CMV exposure. In an earlier analysis of roughly 500 of the donors, most TCR beta V segments appeared in productive rearrangements about 90% or about 30% of the time, broadly matching IMGT annotations. According to a later genetic analysis, donors in an Asian-associated ancestry cluster had fewer N-insertions in productive TCRs than the roughly 700-donor mean. The study gave a list of more than 150 TCR beta chains associated with cytomegalovirus. A further reported finding was that TCR beta sequences accurately predicted the HLA-A and HLA-B alleles for most subjects in the first cohort. A few of the identified cytomegalovirus-associated TCR beta chains were confirmed in vitro to be specific for cytomegalovirus antigens.

Here the chain combines TRBV5-4 and TRBJ2-2, with the D gene too uncertain to name. This receptor was taken from a man in his forties or fifties in good health and CMV-seronegative. Sequencing used PBMCs. The sequence in DNA is TGTGCCAGCAGCCCAGAGGACGGGGAGCTGTTTTTT. Translated, this gives CASSPEDGELFF.